The clone carrying this T cell receptor beta chain was counted at least ten times. What it binds is unknown. The CDR3 totals 13 residues. V lost 5 bases, J lost 4 bases, and 11 bases lay in between. Germline V lookup: CDR1 LNHDA, CDR2 SQIVND (reference sequence). This specimen comes from a study of T cells after yellow fever vaccination. TCRdb itself ran the 5' RACE reads through MiXCR, one entry per CDR3 protein. Of 250,000 to 300,000 distinct CDR3 sequences in the sample, approximately 5.2% were seen once. Findings and caveats of the study: The booster saw the reappearance of most primary-vaccination clones (more than 95% CD4, almost 90% CD8).

The sequence was collected from a man aged 18 to 35 who received the YFV17D yellow fever vaccine. The gene calls are TRBV19 and TRBJ1-2, with a tentative D call TRBD1 (5 bases). This specimen consisted of CD4+ T cells sorted from PBMCs, obtained on the day of the yellow fever booster vaccination. The CDR3 DNA is TGTGCCAGTAGTCCGGGACTGGGCTATGGCTACACCTTC. It translates to CASSPGLGYGYTF. The variable domain in full, completed from reference TRBV19 and TRBJ1-2, reads DGGITQSPKYLFRKEGQNVTLSCEQNLNHDAMYWYRQDPGQGLRLIYYSQIVNDFQKGDIAEGYSVSREKKESFPLTVTSAQKNPTAFYLCASSPGLGYGYTFGSGTRLTVV.